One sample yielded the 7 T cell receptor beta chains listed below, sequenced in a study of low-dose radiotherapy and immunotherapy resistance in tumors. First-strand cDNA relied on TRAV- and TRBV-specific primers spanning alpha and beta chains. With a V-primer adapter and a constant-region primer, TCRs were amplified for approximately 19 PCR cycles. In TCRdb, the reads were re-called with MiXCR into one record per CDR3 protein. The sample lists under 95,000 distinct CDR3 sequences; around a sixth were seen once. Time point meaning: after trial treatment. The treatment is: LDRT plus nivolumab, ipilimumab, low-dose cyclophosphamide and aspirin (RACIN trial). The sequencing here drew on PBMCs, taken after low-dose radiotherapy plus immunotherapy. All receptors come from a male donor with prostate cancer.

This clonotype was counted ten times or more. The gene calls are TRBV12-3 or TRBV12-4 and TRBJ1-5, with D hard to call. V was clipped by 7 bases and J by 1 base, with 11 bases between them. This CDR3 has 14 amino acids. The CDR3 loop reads CASKLDLSNQPQHF. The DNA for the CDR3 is TGTGCCAGCAAATTGGATTTGAGCAATCAGCCCCAGCATTTT.

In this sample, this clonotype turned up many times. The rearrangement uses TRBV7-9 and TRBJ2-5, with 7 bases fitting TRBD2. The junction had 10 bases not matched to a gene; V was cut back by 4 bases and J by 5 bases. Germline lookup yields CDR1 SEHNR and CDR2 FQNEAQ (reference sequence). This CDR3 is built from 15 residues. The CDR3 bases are TGTGCCAGCAGCTCCCAAAGCGGGGTTGGGGAGACCCAGTACTTC. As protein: CASSSQSGVGETQYF.

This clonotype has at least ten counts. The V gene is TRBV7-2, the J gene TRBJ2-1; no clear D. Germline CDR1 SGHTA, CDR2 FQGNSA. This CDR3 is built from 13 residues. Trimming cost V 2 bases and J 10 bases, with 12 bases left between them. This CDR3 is CASSLRINLEQFF. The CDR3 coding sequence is TGTGCCAGCAGCTTACGGATCAATTTGGAGCAGTTCTTC.

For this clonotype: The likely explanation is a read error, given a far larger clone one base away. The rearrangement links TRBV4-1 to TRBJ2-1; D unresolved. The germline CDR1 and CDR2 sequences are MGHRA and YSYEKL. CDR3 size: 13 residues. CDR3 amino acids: CTSSQDDWREQFF. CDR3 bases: TGCACCAGCAGCCAAGATGATTGGCGGGAGCAGTTCTTC.

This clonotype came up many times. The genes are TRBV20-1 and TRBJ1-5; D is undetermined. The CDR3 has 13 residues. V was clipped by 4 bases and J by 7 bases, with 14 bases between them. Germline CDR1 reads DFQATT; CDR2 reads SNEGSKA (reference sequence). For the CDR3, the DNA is TGCAGTGCTAAGGAGATCGCGGTCCAGCCCCAGCATTTT. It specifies CSAKEIAVQPQHF.

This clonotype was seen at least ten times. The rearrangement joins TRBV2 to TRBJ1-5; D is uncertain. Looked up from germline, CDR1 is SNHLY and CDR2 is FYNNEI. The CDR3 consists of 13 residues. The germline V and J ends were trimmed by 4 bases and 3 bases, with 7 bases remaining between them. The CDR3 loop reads CASSARDNQPQHF. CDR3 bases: TGTGCCAGCAGTGCGAGGGACAATCAGCCCCAGCATTTT.

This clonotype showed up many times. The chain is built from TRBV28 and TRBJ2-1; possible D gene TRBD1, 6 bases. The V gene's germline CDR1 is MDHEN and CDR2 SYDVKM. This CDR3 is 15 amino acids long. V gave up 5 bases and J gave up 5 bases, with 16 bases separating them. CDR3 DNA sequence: TGTGCCAGCAGTGGGTACAGGGCCCAAGACAATGAGCAGTTCTTC. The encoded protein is CASSGYRAQDNEQFF.